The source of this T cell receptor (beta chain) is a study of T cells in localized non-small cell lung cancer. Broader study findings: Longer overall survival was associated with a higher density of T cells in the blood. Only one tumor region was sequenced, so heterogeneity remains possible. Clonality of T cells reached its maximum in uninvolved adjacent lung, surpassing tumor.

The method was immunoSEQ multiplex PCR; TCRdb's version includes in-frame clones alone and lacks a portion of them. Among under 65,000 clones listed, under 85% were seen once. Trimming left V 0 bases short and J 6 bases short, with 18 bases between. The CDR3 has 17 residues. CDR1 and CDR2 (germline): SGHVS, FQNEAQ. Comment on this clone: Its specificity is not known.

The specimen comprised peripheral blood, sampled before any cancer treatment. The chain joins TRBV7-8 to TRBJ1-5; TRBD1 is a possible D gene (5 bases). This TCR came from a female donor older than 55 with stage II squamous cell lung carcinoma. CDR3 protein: CASSLAGPSLGLQPQHF. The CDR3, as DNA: TGTGCCAGCAGCTTAGCGGGACCTTCGCTCGGACTTCAGCCCCAGCATTTT.